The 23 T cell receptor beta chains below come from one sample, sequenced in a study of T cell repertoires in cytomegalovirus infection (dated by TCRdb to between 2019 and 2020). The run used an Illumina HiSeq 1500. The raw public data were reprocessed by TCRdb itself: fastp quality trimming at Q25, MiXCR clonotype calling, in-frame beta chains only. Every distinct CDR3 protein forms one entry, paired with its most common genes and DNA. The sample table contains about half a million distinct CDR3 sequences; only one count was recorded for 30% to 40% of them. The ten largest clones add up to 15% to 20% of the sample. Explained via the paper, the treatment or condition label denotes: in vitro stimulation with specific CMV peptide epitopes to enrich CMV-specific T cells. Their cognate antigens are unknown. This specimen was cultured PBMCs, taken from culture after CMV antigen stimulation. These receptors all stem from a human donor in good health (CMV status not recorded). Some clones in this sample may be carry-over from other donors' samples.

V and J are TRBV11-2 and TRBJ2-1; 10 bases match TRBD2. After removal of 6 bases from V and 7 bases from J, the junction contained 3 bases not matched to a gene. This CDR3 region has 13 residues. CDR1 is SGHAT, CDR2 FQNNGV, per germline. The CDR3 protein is CASRQAGGNEQFF. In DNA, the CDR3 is TGTGCCAGCAGGCAAGCGGGAGGGAATGAGCAGTTCTTC.

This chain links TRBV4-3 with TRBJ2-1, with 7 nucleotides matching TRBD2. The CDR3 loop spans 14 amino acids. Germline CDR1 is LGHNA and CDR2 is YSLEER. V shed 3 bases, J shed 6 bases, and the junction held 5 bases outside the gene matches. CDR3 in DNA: TGCGCCAGCAGCCACGCGGGAGCAGGCAATGAGCAGTTCTTC. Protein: CASSHAGAGNEQFF.

This CDR3 is CASSATSGSTDTQYF. The CDR3 coding sequence is TGCGCCAGCAGTGCCACTAGCGGAAGCACAGATACGCAGTATTTT. The chain employs TRBV4-1 and TRBJ2-3; 8 bases are shared with TRBD2. Germline CDR1 MGHRA, CDR2 YSYEKL. Trimming took 6 bases from V and 0 from J; bases not matched to a gene: 5. The CDR3 has 15 residues.

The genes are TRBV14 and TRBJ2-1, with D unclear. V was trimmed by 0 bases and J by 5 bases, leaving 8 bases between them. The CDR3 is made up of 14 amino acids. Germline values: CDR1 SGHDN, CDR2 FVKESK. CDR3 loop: CASSQEWPHNEQFF. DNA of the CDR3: TGTGCCAGCAGCCAAGAATGGCCCCACAATGAGCAGTTCTTC.

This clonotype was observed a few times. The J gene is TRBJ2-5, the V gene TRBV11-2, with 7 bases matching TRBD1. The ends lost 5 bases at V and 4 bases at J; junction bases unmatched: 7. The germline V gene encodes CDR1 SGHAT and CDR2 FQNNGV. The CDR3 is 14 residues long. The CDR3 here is CASSPSTGTETQYF. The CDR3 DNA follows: TGTGCCAGCAGCCCTTCGACAGGGACAGAGACCCAGTACTTC.

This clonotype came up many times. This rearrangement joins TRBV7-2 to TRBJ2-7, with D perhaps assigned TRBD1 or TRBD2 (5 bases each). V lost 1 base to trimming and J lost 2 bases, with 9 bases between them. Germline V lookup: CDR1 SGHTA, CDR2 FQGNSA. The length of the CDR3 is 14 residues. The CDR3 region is CASSLGGSPYEQYF. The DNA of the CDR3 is TGTGCCAGCAGCTTAGGGGGGAGCCCCTACGAGCAGTACTTC.

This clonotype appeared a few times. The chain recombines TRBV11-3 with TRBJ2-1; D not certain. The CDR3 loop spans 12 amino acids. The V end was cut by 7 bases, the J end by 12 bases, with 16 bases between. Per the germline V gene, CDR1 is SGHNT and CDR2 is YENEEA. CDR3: CASTSLPLRQFF. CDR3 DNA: TGTGCCAGCACCAGTCTCCCCCTGAGGCAGTTCTTC.

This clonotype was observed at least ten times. CDR3 in amino acids: CASSVSGPSYEQYF. The CDR3 DNA follows: TGTGCCAGCAGCGTTAGCGGGCCCTCCTACGAGCAGTACTTC. This chain connects TRBV7-2 to TRBJ2-7; 7 bases are shared with TRBD2. Trimming removed 5 bases from V and 0 bases from J; junction bases left unmatched: 4. Germline V gene data show CDR1 as SGHTA and CDR2 as FQGNSA. CDR3 length equals 14 residues.

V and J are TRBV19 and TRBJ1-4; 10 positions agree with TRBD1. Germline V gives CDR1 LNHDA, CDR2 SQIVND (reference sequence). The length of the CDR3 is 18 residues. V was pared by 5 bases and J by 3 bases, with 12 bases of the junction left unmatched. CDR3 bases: TGTGCCAGTAGTGGTCCCTCCGACAGGGGGCAAGCTAATGAAAAACTGTTTTTT. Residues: CASSGPSDRGQANEKLFF.

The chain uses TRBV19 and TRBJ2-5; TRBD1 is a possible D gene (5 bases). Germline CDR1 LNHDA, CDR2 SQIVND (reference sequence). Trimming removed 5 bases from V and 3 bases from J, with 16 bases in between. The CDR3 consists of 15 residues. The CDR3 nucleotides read TGTGCCAGTAGTCCAGACAGACAGTTTAAAGAGACCCAGTACTTC. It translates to CASSPDRQFKETQYF.

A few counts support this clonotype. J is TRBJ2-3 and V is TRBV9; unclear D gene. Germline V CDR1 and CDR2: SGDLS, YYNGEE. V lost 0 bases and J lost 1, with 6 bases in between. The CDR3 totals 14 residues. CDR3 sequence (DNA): TGTGCCAGCAGCGTAGAACAGCGCACAGATACGCAGTATTTT. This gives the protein CASSVEQRTDTQYF.

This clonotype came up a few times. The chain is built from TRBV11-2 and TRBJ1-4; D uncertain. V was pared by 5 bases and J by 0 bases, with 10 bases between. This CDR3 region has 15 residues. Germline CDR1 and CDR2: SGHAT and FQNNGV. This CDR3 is CASSPVGATNEKLFF. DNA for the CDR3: TGTGCCAGCAGCCCGGTTGGGGCAACTAATGAAAAACTGTTTTTT.

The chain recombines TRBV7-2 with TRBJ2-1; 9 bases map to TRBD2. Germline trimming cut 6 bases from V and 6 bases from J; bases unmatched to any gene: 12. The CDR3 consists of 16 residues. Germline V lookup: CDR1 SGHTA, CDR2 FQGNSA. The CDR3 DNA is TGTGCCAGCAGGGATAATCGGGCTAGCGGGGTCAATGAGCAGTTCTTC. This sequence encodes CASRDNRASGVNEQFF.

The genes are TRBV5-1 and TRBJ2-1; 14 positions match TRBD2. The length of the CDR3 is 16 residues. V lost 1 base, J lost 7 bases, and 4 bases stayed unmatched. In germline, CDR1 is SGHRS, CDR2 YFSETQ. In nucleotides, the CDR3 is TGCGCCAGCAGCTTGTTGACTAGCGGGAGGGGTAATGAGCAGTTCTTC. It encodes CASSLLTSGRGNEQFF.

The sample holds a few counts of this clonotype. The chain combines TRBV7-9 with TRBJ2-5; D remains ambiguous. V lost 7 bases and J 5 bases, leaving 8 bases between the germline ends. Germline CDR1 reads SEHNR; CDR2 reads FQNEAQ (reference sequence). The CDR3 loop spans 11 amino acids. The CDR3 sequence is CASKYGETQYF. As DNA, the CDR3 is TGTGCCAGCAAGTATGGGGAGACCCAGTACTTC.

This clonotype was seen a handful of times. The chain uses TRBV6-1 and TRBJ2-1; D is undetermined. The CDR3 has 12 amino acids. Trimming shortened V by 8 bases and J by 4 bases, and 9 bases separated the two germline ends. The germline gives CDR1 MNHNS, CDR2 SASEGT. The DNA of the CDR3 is TGTGCCAGCGGCAACCTATACAATGAGCAGTTCTTC. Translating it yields CASGNLYNEQFF.

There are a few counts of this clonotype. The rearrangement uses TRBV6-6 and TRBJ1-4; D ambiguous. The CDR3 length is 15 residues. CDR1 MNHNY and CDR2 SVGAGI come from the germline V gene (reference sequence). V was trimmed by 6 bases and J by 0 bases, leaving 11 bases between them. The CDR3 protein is CASSSGQTTNEKLFF. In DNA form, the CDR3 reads TGTGCCAGCAGCAGCGGGCAGACAACTAATGAAAAACTGTTTTTT.

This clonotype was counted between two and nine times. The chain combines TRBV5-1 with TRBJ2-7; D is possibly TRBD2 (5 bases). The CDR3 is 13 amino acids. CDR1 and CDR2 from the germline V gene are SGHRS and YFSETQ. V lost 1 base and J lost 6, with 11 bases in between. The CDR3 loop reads CASSLNEGSEQYV. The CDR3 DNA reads TGCGCCAGCAGCTTGAACGAGGGTAGCGAGCAGTACGTC.

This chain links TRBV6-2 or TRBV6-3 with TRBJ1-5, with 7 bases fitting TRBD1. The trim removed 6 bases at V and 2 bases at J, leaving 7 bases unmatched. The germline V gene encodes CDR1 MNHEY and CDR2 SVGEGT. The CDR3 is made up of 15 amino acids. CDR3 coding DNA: TGTGCCAGCAGGGGACACAGGGGTGGCAATCAGCCCCAGCATTTT. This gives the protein CASRGHRGGNQPQHF.

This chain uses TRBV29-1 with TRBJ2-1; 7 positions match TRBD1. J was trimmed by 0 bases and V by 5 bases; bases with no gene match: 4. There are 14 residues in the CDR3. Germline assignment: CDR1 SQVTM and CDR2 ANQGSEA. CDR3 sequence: CSVTGDSSYNEQFF. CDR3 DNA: TGCAGCGTTACAGGGGACAGCTCCTACAATGAGCAGTTCTTC.

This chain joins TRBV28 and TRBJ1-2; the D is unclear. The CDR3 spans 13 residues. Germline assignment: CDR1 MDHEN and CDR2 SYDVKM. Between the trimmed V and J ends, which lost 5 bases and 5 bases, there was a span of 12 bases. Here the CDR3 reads CASSTMGWYGYTF. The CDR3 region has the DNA TGTGCCAGCAGTACCATGGGGTGGTATGGCTACACCTTC.

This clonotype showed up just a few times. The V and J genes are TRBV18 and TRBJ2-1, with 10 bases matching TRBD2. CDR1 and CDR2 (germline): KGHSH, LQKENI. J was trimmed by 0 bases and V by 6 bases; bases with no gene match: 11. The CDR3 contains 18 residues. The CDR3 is CASSQSSASGSSYNEQFF. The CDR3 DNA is TGTGCCAGCTCGCAGTCATCGGCTAGCGGGAGCTCCTACAATGAGCAGTTCTTC.

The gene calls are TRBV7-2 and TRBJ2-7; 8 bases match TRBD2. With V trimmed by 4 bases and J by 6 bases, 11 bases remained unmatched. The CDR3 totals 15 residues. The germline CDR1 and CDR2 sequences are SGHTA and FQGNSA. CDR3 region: CASSSSGTSSSEQYF. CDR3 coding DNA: TGTGCCAGCAGCTCCTCCGGGACTAGTAGCTCCGAGCAGTACTTC.